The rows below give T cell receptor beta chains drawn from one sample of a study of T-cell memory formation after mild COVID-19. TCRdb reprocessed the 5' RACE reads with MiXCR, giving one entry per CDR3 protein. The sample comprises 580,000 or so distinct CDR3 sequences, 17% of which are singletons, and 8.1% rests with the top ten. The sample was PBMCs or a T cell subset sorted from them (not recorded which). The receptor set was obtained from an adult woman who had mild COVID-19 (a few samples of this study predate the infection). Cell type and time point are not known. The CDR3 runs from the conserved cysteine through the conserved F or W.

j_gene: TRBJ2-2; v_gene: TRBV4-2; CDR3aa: CASSQEQGRTGELFF
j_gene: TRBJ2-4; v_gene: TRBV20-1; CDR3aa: CSAREPAGASPRNIQYF
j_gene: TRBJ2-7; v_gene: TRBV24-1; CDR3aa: CATSDFRLNEQYF
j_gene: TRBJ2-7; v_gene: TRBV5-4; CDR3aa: CASSQGLAVSSYEQYF
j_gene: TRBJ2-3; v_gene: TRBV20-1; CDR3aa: CSADPGGTDTQYF
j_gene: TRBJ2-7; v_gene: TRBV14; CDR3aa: CASSQEEFQQYF
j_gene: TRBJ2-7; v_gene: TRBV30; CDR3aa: CAWSVEYEQYF
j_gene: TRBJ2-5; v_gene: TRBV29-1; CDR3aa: CSVDELAGGPSETQYF
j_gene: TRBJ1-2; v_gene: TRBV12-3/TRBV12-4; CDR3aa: CASSEGDAGYGYTF
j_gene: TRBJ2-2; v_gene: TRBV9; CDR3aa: CASSARGTSGLMTGELFF
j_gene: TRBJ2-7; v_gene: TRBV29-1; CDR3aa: CSVAIGYKREQYF
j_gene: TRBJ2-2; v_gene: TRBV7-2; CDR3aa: CASSPSGTVGELFF
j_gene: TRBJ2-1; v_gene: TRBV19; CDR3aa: CASSIPPGKFSSYNEQFF
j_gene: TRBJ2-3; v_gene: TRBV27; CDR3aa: CASSLEPRGDTQYF
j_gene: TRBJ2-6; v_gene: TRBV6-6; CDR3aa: CASSYLGEANVLTF
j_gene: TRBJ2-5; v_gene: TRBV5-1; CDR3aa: CASSSPGVQETQYF
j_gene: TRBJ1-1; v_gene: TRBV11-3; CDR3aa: CASSPQDRGNTEAFF
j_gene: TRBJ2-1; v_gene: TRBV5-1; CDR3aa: CASSPRTADPSYNEQFF
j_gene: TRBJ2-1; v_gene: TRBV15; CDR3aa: CATSRDPGTGEWGNEQFF
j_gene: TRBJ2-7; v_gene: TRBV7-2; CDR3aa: CASSLAGSTSSYEQYF
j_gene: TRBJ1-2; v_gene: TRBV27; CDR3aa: CASSYGPTGDYGYTF
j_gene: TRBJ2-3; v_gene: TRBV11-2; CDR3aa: CASSGVADTQYF
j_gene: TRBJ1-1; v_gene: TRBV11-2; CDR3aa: CASSLGSSRDRGAEAFF
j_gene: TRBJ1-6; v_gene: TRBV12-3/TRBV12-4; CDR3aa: CASRPSSGNNSPLHF
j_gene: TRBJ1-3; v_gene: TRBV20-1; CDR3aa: CSARLQGVGNTIYF
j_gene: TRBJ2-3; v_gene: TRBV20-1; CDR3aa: CSARDPTGTDTQYF
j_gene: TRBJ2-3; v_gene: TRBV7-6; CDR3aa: CASTGTSCTDTQYF
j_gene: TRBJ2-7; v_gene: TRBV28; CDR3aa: CASSLRGDEQYF
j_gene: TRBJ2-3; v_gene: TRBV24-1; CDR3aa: CATSDPSLTGGTTDTQYF
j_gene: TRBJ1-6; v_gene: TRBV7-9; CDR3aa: CASSFSDNSPLHF
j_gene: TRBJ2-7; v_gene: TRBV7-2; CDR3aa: CASSLNTGNYEQYF
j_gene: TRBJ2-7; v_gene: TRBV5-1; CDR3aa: CASSGDQPYEKYF
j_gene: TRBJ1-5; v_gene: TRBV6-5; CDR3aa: CASSRLPQLNNQPQHF
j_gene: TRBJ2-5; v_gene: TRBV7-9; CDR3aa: CASSLVWSGTKETQYF
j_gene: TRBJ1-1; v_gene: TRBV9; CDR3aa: CASSVGRGSNTEAFF
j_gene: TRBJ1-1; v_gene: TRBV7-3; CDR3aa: CASSSPDRGISEAFF